This T cell receptor (beta chain) was recorded in a study of blood T cells in healthy people across ages (dated by TCRdb to between 2014 and 2017). The study in broad terms: Template switching captured roughly one uniquely barcoded TCR beta cDNA molecule per two T cells in model experiments. Donors were grouped into four age groups: young (average roughly 17 years), middle-aged (under 40), aged (62) and long-lived (about 89). To avoid experimental bias, donors of different ages were randomly spread across the sequencing lanes. The study measured age-related changes in TCR beta repertoire diversity using deep sequencing normalized with unique cDNA molecular identifiers. The study analyzed two additional independent replicas of 1 million unique cDNA reads from the same blood draw for two donors, one aged 18 to 30 and one aged 80 or older.

Libraries came from 5' RACE. Sequenced on an Illumina HiSeq 2500. The second PCR ran for roughly 7 to 11 cycles and used a J-beta primer mix along with a sample-barcoded 5' primer. A unique molecular identifier was introduced onto each TCR beta cDNA molecule by a template-switch 5' adaptor carrying 12 random nucleotides. At least 2.5 million CDR3-containing paired-end reads were obtained from each sample. The Mint cDNA synthesis kit, primed by a TRBC-specific oligonucleotide, was used to synthesize first-strand cDNA from all RNA. Following uracil-DNA glycosylase treatment, a first 18-cycle PCR with universal primers M1SS and BC2_uni_R was performed on all cDNA. Per the original workflow: Normalization of each sample was performed by random selection of 1 million high-quality reads, each carrying a distinct molecular identifier. Reads with shared molecular identifiers were discarded instead of being binned into consensus sequences. MiTCR, with a Q25 quality threshold and the strictest error-elimination algorithm, was used for CDR3 identification, clonotype clustering and error correction. Lower-bound total TCR beta diversity was estimated with a nonparametric unseen species model using Euler transformation. TCRdb redid the processing of the public reads, applying fastp at Q25 and MiXCR, and retained in-frame beta chains. Rows merge per CDR3 protein into single entries with the most common DNA and genes. Clone size and V and J calls follow TCRdb, not the original study. A total of 1.5 million to 2 million distinct CDR3 sequences appear in this sample, around 36% of them only once. In total, the top ten clones hold approximately 10% of the sample.

Results and caveats for the whole study, not just this receptor: As age increased, observed TCR beta diversity per million T cells dropped in a roughly linear way, and a significant reduction was already evident by age about 36. There was a strong correlation between observed TCR beta diversity and the percentage of naive T cells measured by flow cytometry. Conclusive comparison of naive and antigen-experienced compartments was prevented by the profiling of bulk unsorted PBMCs. Estimates of total diversity based on one million sequenced T cells were regarded as lower bounds and as underestimates. The long-lived group showed more naive CD4+ T cells, fewer expanded clones and increased TCR diversity than the aged group, suggesting age selection. Donor CMV infection status was unknown, potentially confounding age-related changes in expanded clonotypes.

The 40 or so donors, aged about 6 to 95 years, were systemically healthy Caucasian individuals from Russia. Approximately 11 milliliters of peripheral blood were drawn from each donor into EDTA-treated Vacutainer tubes. Ficoll-Paque density-gradient centrifugation was used to isolate PBMCs, with at least 7 million per sample. Trizol reagent was used to extract total RNA from PBMCs, with at least 6 micrograms per sample. The percentages of naive CD45RAhigh/CD27high T cells were determined by flow cytometry on a PBMC aliquot from every donor. With regard to this clonotype: Its specific antigen is unknown. Within one base of it there is no much larger clone, and no base qualities were kept.

CDR1 and CDR2, looked up from the germline V gene, are MDHEN and SYDVKM. Including cysteine and phenylalanine, the CDR3 has 15 amino acids. The sequence is cut down to CDR3 DNA, 45 bases in frame from base 1. V loses 8 bases of germline sequence and J loses 2 bases, and the interval between the two ends is 16 bases. This receptor chain uses TRBV28 and TRBJ1-5; the D gene is perhaps TRBD1, on 5 matching bases. The TCR sequence derives from a woman aged 25 to 45 in good health. Sequenced input: blood. The CDR3 is CASGGGEGRNQPQHF. The nucleotides read TGTGCCAGCGGCGGGGGGGAGGGACGCAATCAGCCCCAGCATTTT.